The 18 T cell receptor beta chains given below trace back to one sample, sequenced in a study of cytomegalovirus exposure and HLA in healthy donors. PCR amplification relied on 60 Vbeta primers (plus 13 Jbeta primers). TCRdb's table, derived via immunoSEQ multiplex PCR, lists solely in-frame clones and lacks some. The data contain 120,000 or so clones, 75% to 90% of them seen just once; the ten biggest clones take up roughly 9.6%. Sequencing input: PBMCs. The receptors here all came from a young man in good health and CMV-seropositive.

The chain links TRBV11-2 to TRBJ2-1; 7 positions match TRBD1. Per the germline V gene, CDR1 is SGHAT and CDR2 is FQNNGV. V trimming: 5 bases; J trimming: 4 bases; junction bases outside the gene matches: 8. This CDR3 is 15 amino acids long. CDR3 sequence reads: CASSHRDSTYNEQFF. Here the CDR3 DNA reads TGTGCCAGCAGCCATCGGGACAGTACGTACAATGAGCAGTTCTTC.

The chain uses TRBV18 and TRBJ1-1, with 8 bases matching TRBD1. J lost 5 bases, V lost 3 bases, and 14 bases had no gene match. Germline loops: CDR1 KGHSH, CDR2 LQKENI. The CDR3 covers 17 residues. The CDR3 here is CASSPSYRGVVETEAFF. The CDR3 DNA sequence: TGTGCCAGCTCACCGAGCTACAGGGGGGTAGTGGAGACTGAAGCTTTCTTT.

The gene calls are TRBV7-8 and TRBJ1-4, with TRBD1 matching over 9 bases. The CDR3 length is 15 residues. After removal of 0 bases from V and 8 bases from J, the junction contained 4 bases not matched to a gene. Germline lookup yields CDR1 SGHVS and CDR2 FQNEAQ. The CDR3 DNA is TGTGCCAGCAGCTTAGCAGGACAGGGGTGGGAAAAACTGTTTTTT. Residues: CASSLAGQGWEKLFF.

This chain links TRBV19 with TRBJ2-4; 8 positions match TRBD2. CDR3 length: 13 amino acids. CDR1 is LNHDA and CDR2 is SQIVND in the germline V gene (reference sequence). The V gene end was trimmed by 3 bases and the J gene end by 14 bases; junction bases not matched to a gene: 9. The CDR3 loop reads CASSIAHSGDKYF. CDR3 coding DNA: TGTGCCAGTAGTATTGCCCATAGCGGGGATAAGTACTTC.

The genes are TRBV7-2 and TRBJ1-1; 7 bases align to TRBD1. V dropped 4 bases and J dropped 1; count of bases not matched to a gene: 6. This CDR3 has 15 amino acids. CDR1 and CDR2 from the germline V gene are SGHTA and FQGNSA. The CDR3 DNA reads as TGTGCCAGCAGCTCAACGTCAGGGGGGAACACTGAAGCTTTCTTT. It yields the protein CASSSTSGGNTEAFF. Combining the CDR3 with reference TRBV7-2 and TRBJ1-1 gives the whole variable domain GAGVSQSPSNKVTEKGKDVELRCDPISGHTALYWYRQSLGQGLEFLIYFQGNSAPDKSGLPSDRFSAERTGGSVSTLTIQRTQQEDSAVYLCASSSTSGGNTEAFFGQGTRLTVV.

J is TRBJ1-1 and V is TRBV5-5; possibly TRBD1 for D (5 bases). The CDR3 runs 14 residues. Germline V lookup: CDR1 SGHKS, CDR2 YYEKEE (reference sequence). The germline V and J ends were trimmed by 0 bases and 1 base, with 7 bases remaining between them. CDR3 region: CASSLARENTEAFF. DNA for the CDR3: TGTGCCAGCAGCTTGGCCAGGGAGAACACTGAAGCTTTCTTT.

V gene TRBV4-2 combines with J gene TRBJ1-5; TRBD1 matches at 7 bases. Germline CDR1 and CDR2: LGHNA and YNFKEQ. V lost 0 bases, J lost 5 bases, and 1 base stayed unmatched. The CDR3 consists of 14 residues. CDR3 coding DNA: TGTGCCAGCAGCCAAGAACAGGGGTATCAGCCCCAGCATTTT. It encodes CASSQEQGYQPQHF.

Regarding this clone: The junction shows a germline mismatch at one end, possibly a read error. The chain uses TRBV7-9 and TRBJ1-2, with a tentative D call TRBD1 (6 bases). This CDR3 contains 17 residues. Germline assignment: CDR1 SEHNR and CDR2 FQNEAQ (reference sequence). The CDR3 spells CSSSLGLQGAPNYGYTF. CDR3 nucleotide sequence: TGTTCCAGCAGCTTAGGATTACAGGGAGCCCCTAACTATGGCTACACCTTC.

This chain links TRBV6-5 with TRBJ2-7, with 9 positions matching TRBD1. Germline CDR1 is MNHEY and CDR2 is SVGAGI. The CDR3 is 15 residues long. V gave up 8 bases and J gave up 1 base; unmatched junction bases: 9. The CDR3 region is CASGGTGPLSYEQYF. The CDR3 nucleotides read TGTGCCAGCGGCGGGACAGGGCCACTTTCCTACGAGCAGTACTTC.

The V call is TRBV11-2, the J call TRBJ1-2; D is uncertain. Per the germline V gene, CDR1 is SGHAT and CDR2 is FQNNGV. Trimming stripped 0 bases from V and 4 bases from J, with 9 bases between. The CDR3 length is 14 residues. CDR3 loop: CASSLDNSPYGYTF. In nucleotides, the CDR3 is TGTGCCAGCAGCTTAGATAATAGTCCCTATGGCTACACCTTC.

V and J are TRBV4-1 and TRBJ1-1; D may be TRBD1 (5 bases). Trimming removed 1 base from V and 4 bases from J, with 13 bases in between. Germline values: CDR1 MGHRA, CDR2 YSYEKL. The CDR3 extends over 15 amino acids. CDR3 in amino acids: CASSQGRRGGTEAFF. The CDR3 DNA follows: TGCGCCAGCAGCCAAGGTCGAAGGGGAGGCACTGAAGCTTTCTTT.

The rearrangement joins TRBV7-3 to TRBJ1-5; 10 bases align to TRBD1. The J segment lost 0 bases and the V segment lost 2 bases, leaving 7 bases of the junction unmatched. The CDR3 covers 18 residues. The germline V gene encodes CDR1 SGHTA and CDR2 FQGTGA. The CDR3 is CASSLAGQGTLSNQPQHF. CDR3 coding DNA: TGTGCCAGCAGCTTAGCGGGACAGGGGACCCTTAGCAATCAGCCCCAGCATTTT.

This sequence joins TRBV6-5 and TRBJ2-7; D is perhaps TRBD2 (5 bases). V gave up 6 bases and J gave up 2 bases, with 11 bases separating them. From germline, CDR1 is MNHEY and CDR2 SVGAGI. The CDR3 extends over 13 amino acids. The CDR3 DNA sequence: TGTGCCAGCAGCACCCCCGGGGCCTACGAGCAGTACTTC. Protein: CASSTPGAYEQYF.

In its sample, this clone was seen a few times. The V call is TRBV29-1, the J call TRBJ2-3; D perhaps matches TRBD1 (5 bases). The germline V gene encodes CDR1 SQVTM and CDR2 ANQGSEA. CDR3 length: 14 residues. Trimming left V 4 bases short and J 6 bases short, with 17 bases between. The CDR3 region is CSVVRQGSSDTQYF. DNA of the CDR3: TGCAGCGTTGTTAGGCAGGGTAGTAGCGATACGCAGTATTTT.

The chain combines TRBV13 with TRBJ2-5, with D possibly matching TRBD2 (7 bases). Between the trimmed V and J ends, which lost 6 bases and 5 bases, there was a span of 16 bases. CDR3 length: 14 residues. Germline values: CDR1 PRHDT, CDR2 FYEKMQ (reference sequence). Written as DNA, the CDR3 is TGTGCCAGCAGGGACACAGGGAGGGACGAGACCCAGTACTTC. Protein: CASRDTGRDETQYF.

This clone has a single count. The chain uses TRBV27 and TRBJ2-1; TRBD2 matches at 7 bases. The CDR3 consists of 18 residues. Germline V CDR1 and CDR2: MNHEY, SMNVEV (reference sequence). V lost 3 bases to trimming and J lost 3 bases; unmatched junction nucleotides: 14. This CDR3 reads CASSFHRDYLKNYNEQFF. The CDR3 DNA sequence: TGTGCCAGCAGTTTCCACCGGGACTACCTAAAAAACTACAATGAGCAGTTCTTC.

The V gene is TRBV4-1, the J gene TRBJ1-1; the D gene is possibly TRBD1 (6 bases). The CDR3 totals 14 residues. V shed 6 bases and J shed 0 bases, with 11 bases lying between them. Germline V lookup: CDR1 MGHRA, CDR2 YSYEKL. The CDR3 nucleotides read TGCGCCAGCAGTTTTGGACAGCTGAACACTGAAGCTTTCTTT. It encodes CASSFGQLNTEAFF.

This clone was detected once. V usage is TRBV6-5 and J usage is TRBJ2-2; maybe TRBD2 (6 bases). The CDR3 consists of 15 residues. Trimming shortened V by 0 bases and J by 4 bases, and 9 bases separated the two germline ends. CDR1 is MNHEY and CDR2 is SVGAGI in the germline V gene. The CDR3 is CASSYSTRITGELFF. In DNA, the CDR3 is TGTGCCAGCAGTTACTCGACTAGGATCACCGGGGAGCTGTTTTTT.